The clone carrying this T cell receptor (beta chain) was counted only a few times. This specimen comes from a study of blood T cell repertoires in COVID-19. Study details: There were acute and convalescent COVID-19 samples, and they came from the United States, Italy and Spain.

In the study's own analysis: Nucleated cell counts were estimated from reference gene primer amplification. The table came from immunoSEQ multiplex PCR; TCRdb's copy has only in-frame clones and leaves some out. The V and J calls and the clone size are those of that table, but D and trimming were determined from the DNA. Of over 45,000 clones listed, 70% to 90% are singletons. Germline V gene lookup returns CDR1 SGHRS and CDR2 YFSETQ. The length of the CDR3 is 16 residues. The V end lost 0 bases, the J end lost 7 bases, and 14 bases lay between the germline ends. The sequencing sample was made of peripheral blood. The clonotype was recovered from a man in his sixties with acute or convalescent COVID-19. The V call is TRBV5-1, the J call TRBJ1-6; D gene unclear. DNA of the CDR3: TGCGCCAGCAGCTTGGGTCTGAGTCAAGAAAATTCACCCCTCCACTTT. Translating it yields CASSLGLSQENSPLHF. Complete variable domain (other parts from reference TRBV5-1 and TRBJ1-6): KAGVTQTPRYLIKTRGQQVTLSCSPISGHRSVSWYQQTPGQGLQFLFEYFSETQRNKGNFPGRFSGRQFSNSRSEMNVSTLELGDSALYLCASSLGLSQENSPLHFGNGTRLTVT.